This is a list of T cell receptor beta chains from one sample in a study of cytomegalovirus exposure and HLA in healthy donors. Data came from immunoSEQ multiplex PCR; TCRdb stores just in-frame clones and leaves some out. The sample yields 110,000 or so clones, 70% to 80% seen once. The sequencing input was PBMCs. These receptors were collected from a woman in her forties in good health and CMV-seropositive. Both conserved end residues are part of each CDR3. D genes are given only for firm matches. Clone size, where shown, is once, few, many, or a class for clones that have expanded.

CDR3nt,CDR3aa,d_gene,abundance,v_gene,j_gene
TGTGCCAGCAGTCTAACTAGGTCCAATGAGCAGTTCTTC,CASSLTRSNEQFF,.,.,TRBV6-4,TRBJ2-1
TGTGCCAGCAGACGCAACAGGGCAACTAATGAAAAACTGTTTTTT,CASRRNRATNEKLFF,.,.,TRBV6-4,TRBJ1-4
TGTGCCTGGAGTGTACTTGGGGCCCCCCAAGAGACCCAGTACTTC,CAWSVLGAPQETQYF,.,.,TRBV30,TRBJ2-5
TGTGCCAGCAGCGTAGACGGGAGAGGGAGCGTCACAGATACGCAGTATTTT,CASSVDGRGSVTDTQYF,.,.,TRBV9,TRBJ2-3
TGTGCCAGCAGCAGAGGCCCTAATGAAAAACTGTTTTTT,CASSRGPNEKLFF,.,.,TRBV7-9,TRBJ1-4
TGTGCCAGCAGTTACTCTAGCGGGGGTGCCGGGGAGCTGTTTTTT,CASSYSSGGAGELFF,TRBD2,few,TRBV6-5,TRBJ2-2
TGTGCCAGCAGCTTAGTCCGATCCGGGACTAGCAACAGGGATACGCAGTATTTT,CASSLVRSGTSNRDTQYF,TRBD2,.,TRBV7-9,TRBJ2-3
TGTGCCAGCAGCTTGGGGGGCGACGGGCCCCTCTACGAGCAGTACTTC,CASSLGGDGPLYEQYF,.,.,TRBV5-6,TRBJ2-7
TGTGCCAGCTCACCACGCCGATGGGGGGATAGCAATCAGCCCCAGCATTTT,CASSPRRWGDSNQPQHF,.,.,TRBV18,TRBJ1-5
TGTGCCAGCTCACCATTTTTAGGCGCGGAGGCAAACACCATATATTTT,CASSPFLGAEANTIYF,.,.,TRBV18,TRBJ1-3
TGCGCCAGCAGCCAGGCTGAGAACACTGAAGCTTTCTTT,CASSQAENTEAFF,.,few,TRBV5-1,TRBJ1-1
TGCAGCGTGTCAAGGATTGCGGGAGTTATCGGAGAGACCCAGTACTTC,CSVSRIAGVIGETQYF,TRBD2,few,TRBV29-1,TRBJ2-5
TGTGCCTGGAGTAGGACATTGAGCTCCTATAATTCACCCCTCCACTTT,CAWSRTLSSYNSPLHF,.,.,TRBV30,TRBJ1-6
TGCGCCAGCAGCTTGGCGGGACAGGGGAACAATTCACCCCTCCACTTT,CASSLAGQGNNSPLHF,TRBD1,.,TRBV5-1,TRBJ1-6
TGTGCCAGCAGCGTAGTGGCGGGAGGGCCCAATGAGCAGTTCTTC,CASSVVAGGPNEQFF,TRBD2,once,TRBV9,TRBJ2-1
TGTGCCAGCAACTACAGGGGGCTGGTGGGGGAGCAGTACTTC,CASNYRGLVGEQYF,TRBD1,once,TRBV28,TRBJ2-5
TGCGCCAGCAGCCAAGAGGTGGTCAGGCACAGAGCTAACTATGGCTACACCTTC,CASSQEVVRHRANYGYTF,.,.,TRBV4-1,TRBJ1-2
TGTGCCAGCAGCCAAGGGCGGGGGCCTGGGGGGTTCTTC,CASSQGRGPGGFF,.,.,TRBV6-1,TRBJ2-1
TGTGCCAGCAGCACCTCCCAGGGGACCTCTGGAAACACCATATATTTT,CASSTSQGTSGNTIYF,.,.,TRBV9,TRBJ1-3
TGCGCCAGCAGCTTAGCGGGGACCTCCTACAATGAGCAGTTCTTC,CASSLAGTSYNEQFF,TRBD2,.,TRBV5-1,TRBJ2-1
TGTGCCAGCAGCTTACGGGAGAACACCTACAATGAGCAGTTCTTC,CASSLRENTYNEQFF,.,.,TRBV7-8,TRBJ2-1
TGTGCCAGCAGCTTGACCAGGGGGCCCCAAGAGACCCAGTACTTC,CASSLTRGPQETQYF,TRBD1,.,TRBV7-9,TRBJ2-5
TGCGCCAGCAGCCAATCAGGGGGCCGAACAACTGCCAAAAACATTCAGTACTTC,CASSQSGGRTTAKNIQYF,TRBD1,.,TRBV4-1,TRBJ2-4
TGTGCCAGCACCCTCGGGAGGGACAGGGTGCGGGAGCTGTTTTTT,CASTLGRDRVRELFF,.,.,TRBV21-1,TRBJ2-2
TGTGCTAGCAGCTTAGGCGGGGGGTACAATGAGCAGTTCTTC,CASSLGGGYNEQFF,TRBD2,.,TRBV7-7,TRBJ2-1
TGTGCCCGGAGTGGGGCAGGGGGAGGATGGTACGAGCAGTACTTC,CARSGAGGGWYEQYF,.,.,TRBV30,TRBJ2-7
TGTGCCAGCAGCCCTATCGGGCAGGGGGATGGCTACACCTTC,CASSPIGQGDGYTF,TRBD1,.,TRBV4-2,TRBJ1-2
TGCGCCAGCAGCTTCGACGGGACAGGGGGTGATGCTTTCTTT,CASSFDGTGGDAFF,TRBD1,.,TRBV5-1,TRBJ1-1
TGTGCCAGCAGCTTTTGGGGCTCCTACGAGCAGTACTTC,CASSFWGSYEQYF,.,.,TRBV5-5,TRBJ2-7
TGTGCCATCCAAACCGGGACAGGGCCCTACGAGCAGTACTTC,CAIQTGTGPYEQYF,TRBD1,.,TRBV28,TRBJ2-7
TGCGCCAGCAGCTCCCCGAGCACTAGCGGGGCAACCGGGGAGCTGTTTTTT,CASSSPSTSGATGELFF,TRBD2,.,TRBV5-1,TRBJ2-2
TGTGCCAGTAGTCCTGACAGGGCGAAGTCCTACAATGAGCAGTTCTTC,CASSPDRAKSYNEQFF,TRBD1,.,TRBV19,TRBJ2-1
TGTGCCAGCAGCCTTTGGGGGGGAGATGAGCAGTTCTTC,CASSLWGGDEQFF,TRBD2,.,TRBV5-4,TRBJ2-1
TGCGCCAGCAGTCAAAGAGGCGGTGGCGAGCAATCACCCCTCCACTTT,CASSQRGGGEQSPLHF,.,.,TRBV23-1,TRBJ1-6
TGCGCCAGCAGCCCGAGGGGGGGAATGAACACTGAAGCTTTCTTT,CASSPRGGMNTEAFF,.,.,TRBV5-1,TRBJ1-1
TGCGCCAGCAGCTTGGCAGGACAGGGAATCAGTGGTCGATGGGGCTACACCTTC,CASSLAGQGISGRWGYTF,TRBD1,.,TRBV5-1,TRBJ1-2
TGTGCCAGCAGTCATTTTGGGTACGGGACAGGGTCAAAAAATGAGCAGTTCTTC,CASSHFGYGTGSKNEQFF,TRBD1,.,TRBV27,TRBJ2-1
TGTGCCACCTTTAAAGAGACCCAGTACTTC,CATFKETQYF,.,few,TRBV10-3,TRBJ2-5
TGCGCCAGCAGTGGCGGGAGGGGTCCAGCGACGCCCTACAATGAGCAGTTCTTC,CASSGGRGPATPYNEQFF,TRBD2,.,TRBV5-1,TRBJ2-1
TGTGCCAGCGGCCCTGGACTACCACGCCTACAAGAGACCCAGTACTTC,CASGPGLPRLQETQYF,.,.,TRBV11-1,TRBJ2-5
TGTGCCAGCAGCTCTTACCTCGCCGGACTAGCGAGGGAAGAGGCCCAGTACTTC,CASSSYLAGLAREEAQYF,TRBD2,.,TRBV5-6,TRBJ2-5
TGTGCCAGCAGTGAGGGAGGGGATTTAAACACCGGGGAGCTGTTTTTT,CASSEGGDLNTGELFF,TRBD2,.,TRBV25-1,TRBJ2-2
TGTGCTAGTGGTTTAAGTCCAGGGGGCGTGTGGTCCTACGAGCAGTACTTC,CASGLSPGGVWSYEQYF,TRBD1,.,TRBV12-5,TRBJ2-7
TGTGCCTGGAGTAGAGGGAGTCAGCCCCAGCATTTT,CAWSRGSQPQHF,.,.,TRBV30,TRBJ1-5
TGTGCCAGCAGCTACGGGACAGGGAGTTACTTC,CASSYGTGSYF,TRBD1,.,TRBV5-6,TRBJ2-5
TGTGCCTGGAGTTGGGGCAATGAAGCTTTCTTT,CAWSWGNEAFF,.,.,TRBV30,TRBJ1-1
TGTGCCAGTAGTATTAAAGCGGGGGAAACCTACGAGCAGTACTTC,CASSIKAGETYEQYF,TRBD2,.,TRBV19,TRBJ2-7